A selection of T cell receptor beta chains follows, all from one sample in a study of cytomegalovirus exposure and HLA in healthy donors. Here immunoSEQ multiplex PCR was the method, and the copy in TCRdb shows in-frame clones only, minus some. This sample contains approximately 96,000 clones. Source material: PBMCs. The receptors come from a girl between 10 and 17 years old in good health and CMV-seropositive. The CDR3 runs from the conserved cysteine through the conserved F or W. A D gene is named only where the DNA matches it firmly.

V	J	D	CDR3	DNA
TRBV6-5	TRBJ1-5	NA	CASSLNQPQHF	TGTGCCAGCAGCCTCAATCAGCCCCAGCATTTT
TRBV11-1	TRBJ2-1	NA	CASSKGGMHYNEQFF	TGTGCCAGCAGCAAAGGGGGAATGCACTACAATGAGCAGTTCTTC
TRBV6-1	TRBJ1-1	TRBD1	CASAGTGRNDAFF	TGTGCCAGCGCCGGGACAGGGAGGAACGACGCTTTCTTT
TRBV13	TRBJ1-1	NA	CASSPRGRANTEAFF	TGTGCCAGCAGCCCCCGGGGGAGAGCGAACACTGAAGCTTTCTTT
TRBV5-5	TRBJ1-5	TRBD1	CASSWDSAGNQPQHF	TGTGCCAGCAGCTGGGACAGCGCGGGCAATCAGCCCCAGCATTTT
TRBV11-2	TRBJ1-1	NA	CASSSRVGEAFF	TGTGCCAGCAGCTCCAGGGTTGGTGAAGCTTTCTTT
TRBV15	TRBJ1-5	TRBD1	CATSRAHTRGDSNQPQHF	TGTGCCACCAGCAGAGCGCATACCAGGGGGGATAGCAATCAGCCCCAGCATTTT
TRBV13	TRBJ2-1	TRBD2	CASSPPGTSGGQSSYNEQFF	TGTGCCAGCAGCCCTCCCGGGACTAGCGGGGGCCAAAGCTCCTACAATGAGCAGTTCTTC
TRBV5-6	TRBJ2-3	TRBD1	CASSLGPQGVGTQYF	TGTGCCAGCAGCTTGGGGCCGCAGGGGGTGGGGACGCAGTATTTT
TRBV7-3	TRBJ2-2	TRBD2	CASSSTLAGDYTGELFF	TGTGCCAGCAGCAGTACGTTAGCGGGGGATTACACCGGGGAGCTGTTTTTT
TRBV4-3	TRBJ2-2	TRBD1	CASSQDRQGASNTGELFF	TGCGCCAGCAGCCAAGATCGTCAGGGGGCCTCGAACACCGGGGAGCTGTTTTTT
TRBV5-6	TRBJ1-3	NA	CASSLTQGSGNTIYF	TGTGCCAGCAGCTTGACACAGGGATCTGGAAACACCATATATTTT
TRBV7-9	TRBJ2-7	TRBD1	CASSLGQGAVDEQYF	TGTGCCAGCAGCCTAGGCCAGGGGGCGGTGGACGAGCAGTACTTC
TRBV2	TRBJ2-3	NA	CASSEGTVGTDTQYF	TGTGCCAGCAGTGAAGGCACAGTGGGCACAGATACGCAGTATTTT
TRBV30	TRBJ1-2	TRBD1	CAWSEGQRYGYTF	TGTGCCTGGAGCGAGGGACAGCGCTATGGCTACACCTTC
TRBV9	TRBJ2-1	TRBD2	CASSKTDPSGGLAYNEQFF	TGTGCCAGCAGCAAAACCGATCCCAGCGGGGGGCTAGCCTACAATGAGCAGTTCTTC
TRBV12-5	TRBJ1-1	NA	CASGLPLSGGHFQGRAFF	TGTGCTAGTGGTTTGCCCCTATCGGGCGGACACTTTCAAGGACGAGCTTTCTTT
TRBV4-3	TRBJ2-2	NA	CASSQDRENTGELFF	TGCGCCAGCAGCCAAGATCGGGAGAACACCGGGGAGCTGTTTTTT
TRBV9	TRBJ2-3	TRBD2	CASSVRTSGGRDTQYF	TGTGCCAGCAGCGTAAGGACTAGCGGGGGGCGGGATACGCAGTATTTT
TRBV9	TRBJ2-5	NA	CASSVSGGIFETQYF	TGTGCCAGCAGCGTAAGTGGCGGCATCTTTGAGACCCAGTACTTC